The TCR beta chain described here comes from a study of T cells in tuberculosis. The repertoire was sequenced with immunoSEQ multiplex PCR; TCRdb's copy has only in-frame clones and lacks some. The data contain approximately 30,000 clones, 97% of them singletons. Germline CDR1 and CDR2: SGHDT and YYEEEE. The CDR3 covers 13 residues. V gave up 0 bases and J gave up 4 bases, with 8 bases separating them. This clonotype was obtained from a donor aged 10 to 29 with latent tuberculosis or without tuberculosis infection. V gene TRBV5-6 combines with J gene TRBJ2-7; weak D call: TRBD2 (6 bases). Source material: PBMCs. CDR3: CASSLGAGYEQYF. The CDR3 DNA reads TGTGCCAGCAGCTTGGGGGCGGGATACGAGCAGTACTTC.